This T cell receptor beta chain was recorded in a study of blood T cell repertoires in COVID-19. Study as a whole: Collection of acute and convalescent COVID-19 samples took place in the United States, Italy and Spain. PBMCs, B-cell-depleted T cells, or T cells were the source of the cDNA or gDNA that made up the material.

The CDR3 is made up of 16 amino acids. Germline V gives CDR1 SGHRS, CDR2 YFSETQ. V shed 0 bases and J shed 0 bases, with 12 bases lying between them. Original handling: Reference gene primer amplification gave nucleated cell count estimates. TCRdb keeps only in-frame clones here, not all; method: immunoSEQ multiplex PCR. D and trimming come from the DNA, and the V and J calls and clone size come from that table. The sample has about 160,000 clones, about 83% seen once. This receptor was identified in a man between 60 and 70 years old with acute or convalescent COVID-19. Sequencing used peripheral blood. The rearrangement joins TRBV5-1 to TRBJ2-5, with D perhaps matching TRBD1 (6 bases). CDR3 coding DNA: TGCGCCAGCAGCTTGGGCCAGGGGATGTACCAAGAGACCCAGTACTTC. It encodes CASSLGQGMYQETQYF.